This TCR beta chain appears in the sequencing data of a study of cytomegalovirus exposure and HLA in healthy donors (dated by TCRdb to the late 2010s). Regarding the research as a whole: The roughly 650 repertoires of the first cohort and the approximately 110 validation repertoires were produced on the same platform, according to a later analysis. The study was designed to test whether signatures of past pathogen exposure could be identified by cataloging public T cell receptors. In addition to the first cohort of several hundred subjects, a separate validation cohort of 130 or so different subjects was used. To predict cytomegalovirus infection status, the study brought together high-throughput TCR immunosequencing, statistical association of individual TCRs with disease status, and machine learning.

Study-level results and caveats: A few of the identified cytomegalovirus-associated TCR beta chains were confirmed in vitro to be specific for cytomegalovirus antigens. The study listed 164 TCR beta chains as associated with cytomegalovirus. The classifier was reported to diagnose cytomegalovirus status with high specificity and sensitivity in both the original and validation cohorts. A later analysis found that TCRs clustered in the first cohort also tended to co-occur in the roughly 120 validation repertoires, with approximately 93% of cluster scores above 0. According to the authors, the approach could potentially be generalized to other disease states and immunological phenotypes. Most TCR sequences were seen in very few donors, while some public TCRs were found in many individuals. A later analysis had no HLA typing for the validation cohort, so co-occurrence there was scored across all 120 repertoires.

Separate from the roughly 650-subject first cohort, the validation cohort of 90 to 150 subjects was the group to which the donors belonged. This clone was counted once. It has no known antigen specificity. Base qualities were left out, and no much larger clone turns up one base away. The method behind the library was the immunoSEQ multiplex PCR assay. In the source study's methods: A statistical classification framework was developed to diagnose cytomegalovirus status using the catalog of TCR beta chain sequences. Sourced from immuneACCESS, this table was stored by TCRdb with only in-frame sequences that have V and J called. A share of the clones is absent; for the studies checked, an unresolved V gene accounts for under half, and the remainder has no known explanation. V and J calls and clone size are as listed in that table; D and trimming were resolved from the DNA. The sample has about 160,000 clones on record, approximately 84% of them singletons. Together, the top ten hold 10% of the sample.

Trimmed from V: 1 base; trimmed from J: 6 bases; junction bases lacking a gene match: 9. Reading the germline V gene (reference sequence) gives CDR1 LNHDA and CDR2 SQIVND. Taken from cysteine to phenylalanine, the CDR3 has 16 residues. Just the 48-base CDR3 DNA is kept, in frame starting at base 1. This receptor chain uses TRBV19 and TRBJ1-1; TRBD1 agrees with 9 junctional bases. The source of this sequence is a man aged 25-45 years in good health and CMV-seropositive. The sequenced material came from PBMCs. The CDR3 reads CASSIGIPGQGSEAFF. The DNA sequence follows: TGTGCCAGTAGTATAGGGATTCCGGGACAGGGCTCTGAAGCTTTCTTT.